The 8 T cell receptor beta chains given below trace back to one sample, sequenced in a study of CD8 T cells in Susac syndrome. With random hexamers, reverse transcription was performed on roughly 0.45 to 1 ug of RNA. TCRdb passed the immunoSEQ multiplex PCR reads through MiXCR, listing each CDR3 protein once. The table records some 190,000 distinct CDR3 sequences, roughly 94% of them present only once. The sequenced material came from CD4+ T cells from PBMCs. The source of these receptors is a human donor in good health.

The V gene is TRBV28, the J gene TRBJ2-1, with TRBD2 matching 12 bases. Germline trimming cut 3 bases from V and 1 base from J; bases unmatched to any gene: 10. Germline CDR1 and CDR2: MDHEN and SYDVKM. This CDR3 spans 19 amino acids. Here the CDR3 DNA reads TGTGCCAGCAGTTTTCTAGCGGGAGGGCCGGAATCATCCTACAATGAGCAGTTCTTC. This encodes CASSFLAGGPESSYNEQFF.

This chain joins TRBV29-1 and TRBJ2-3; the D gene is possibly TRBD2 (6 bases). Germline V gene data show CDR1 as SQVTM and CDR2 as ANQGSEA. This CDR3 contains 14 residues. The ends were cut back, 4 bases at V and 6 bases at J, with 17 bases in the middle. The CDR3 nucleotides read TGCAGCGTTGGATCGGAGGGTCCCTGGGATACGCAGTATTTT. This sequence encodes CSVGSEGPWDTQYF.

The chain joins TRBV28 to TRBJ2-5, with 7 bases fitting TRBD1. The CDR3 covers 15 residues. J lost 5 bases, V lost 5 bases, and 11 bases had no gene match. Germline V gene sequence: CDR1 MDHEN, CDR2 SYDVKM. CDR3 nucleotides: TGTGCCAGCAGTCGATCACAGGGGTTAGGCGAGACCCAGTACTTC. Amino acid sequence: CASSRSQGLGETQYF. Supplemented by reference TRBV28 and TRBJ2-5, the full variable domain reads DVKVTQSSRYLVKRTGEKVFLECVQDMDHENMFWYRQDPGLGLRLIYFSYDVKMKEKGDIPEGYSVSREKKERFSLILESASTNQTSMYLCASSRSQGLGETQYFGPGTRLLVL.

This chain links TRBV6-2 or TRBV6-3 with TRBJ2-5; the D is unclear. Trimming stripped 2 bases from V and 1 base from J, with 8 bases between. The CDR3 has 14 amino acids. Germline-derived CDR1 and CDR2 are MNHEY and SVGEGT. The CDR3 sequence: CASSYAQPQETQYF. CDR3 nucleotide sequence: TGTGCCAGCAGTTACGCGCAGCCCCAAGAGACCCAGTACTTC.

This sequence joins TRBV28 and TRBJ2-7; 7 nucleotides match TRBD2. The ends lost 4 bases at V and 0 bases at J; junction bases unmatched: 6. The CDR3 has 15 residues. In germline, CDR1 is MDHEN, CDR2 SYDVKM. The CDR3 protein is CASSSGTTNSYEQYF. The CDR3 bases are TGTGCCAGCAGTTCCGGGACTACTAACTCCTACGAGCAGTACTTC. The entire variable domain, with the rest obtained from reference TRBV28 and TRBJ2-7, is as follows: DVKVTQSSRYLVKRTGEKVFLECVQDMDHENMFWYRQDPGLGLRLIYFSYDVKMKEKGDIPEGYSVSREKKERFSLILESASTNQTSMYLCASSSGTTNSYEQYFGPGTRLTVT.

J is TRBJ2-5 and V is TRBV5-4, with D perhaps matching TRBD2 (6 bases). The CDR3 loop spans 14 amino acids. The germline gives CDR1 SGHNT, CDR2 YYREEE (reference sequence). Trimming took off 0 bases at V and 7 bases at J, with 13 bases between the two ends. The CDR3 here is CASSLDGSGGTQYF. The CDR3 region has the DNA TGTGCCAGCAGCTTGGATGGTAGCGGAGGGACCCAGTACTTC.

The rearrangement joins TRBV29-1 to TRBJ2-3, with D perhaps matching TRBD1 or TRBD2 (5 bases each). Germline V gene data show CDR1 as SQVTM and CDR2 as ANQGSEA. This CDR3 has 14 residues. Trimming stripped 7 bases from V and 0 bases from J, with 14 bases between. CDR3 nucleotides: TGCAGCGCCCAGGGAGTACCCAGCACAGATACGCAGTATTTT. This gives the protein CSAQGVPSTDTQYF.

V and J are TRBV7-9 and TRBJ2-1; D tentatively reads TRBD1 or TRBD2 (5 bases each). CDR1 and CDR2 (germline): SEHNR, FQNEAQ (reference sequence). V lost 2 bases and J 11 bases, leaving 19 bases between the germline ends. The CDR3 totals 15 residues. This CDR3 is CASSLFLGDGGQQFF. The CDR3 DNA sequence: TGTGCCAGCAGCTTATTTCTCGGGGACGGCGGGCAGCAGTTCTTC.